The 29 T cell receptor beta chains below were found in one sample sequenced in a study of cytomegalovirus exposure and HLA in healthy donors. It was with 60 Vbeta and 13 Jbeta primers that the PCR ran. Produced via immunoSEQ multiplex PCR; TCRdb's table is partial and in-frame only. The sample consists of 200,000 to 250,000 clones, just under 85% of them appearing once. Sequencing input: PBMCs. The source is a woman aged 40 to 49 in good health and CMV-seronegative.

The chain links TRBV18 to TRBJ2-7, with D possibly being TRBD2 (5 bases). The germline gives CDR1 KGHSH, CDR2 LQKENI. V lost 6 bases and J lost 3, with 9 bases in between. The CDR3 has 12 amino acids. The CDR3: CASSQRDYEQYF. In DNA form, the CDR3 reads TGTGCCAGCTCCCAACGGGACTACGAGCAGTACTTC.

The rearrangement links TRBV6-5 to TRBJ1-2, with 9 bases that match TRBD1. The V gene end was trimmed by 5 bases and the J gene end by 6 bases; junction bases not matched to a gene: 7. The CDR3 is 14 residues long. Looked up from germline, CDR1 is MNHEY and CDR2 is SVGAGI. The CDR3 DNA sequence: TGTGCCAGCAGTCCCAGGGACAGGGATAATGGCTACACCTTC. It yields the protein CASSPRDRDNGYTF.

V is TRBV11-2 and J is TRBJ2-1, with D perhaps matching TRBD2 (6 bases). V was clipped by 5 bases and J by 5 bases, with 22 bases between them. CDR1 is SGHAT, CDR2 FQNNGV, per germline. This CDR3 contains 17 residues. The CDR3 loop is CASSPRDTGTFHNEQFF. Here the CDR3 DNA reads TGTGCCAGCAGCCCGCGGGATACTGGGACTTTTCACAATGAGCAGTTCTTC.

The chain recombines TRBV9 with TRBJ1-3; D remains unclear. The germline V and J ends were trimmed by 0 bases and 0 bases, with 7 bases remaining between them. From germline, CDR1 is SGDLS and CDR2 YYNGEE. The CDR3 spans 15 residues. The chain's CDR3 is CASSVATSSGNTIYF. The CDR3 DNA is TGTGCCAGCAGCGTAGCTACTAGCTCTGGAAACACCATATATTTT.

The chain joins TRBV5-1 to TRBJ1-5; D is unresolved. The length of the CDR3 is 15 residues. Germline assignment: CDR1 SGHRS and CDR2 YFSETQ. The V and J ends lost 0 bases and 6 bases respectively, with 13 bases between them. CDR3 in amino acids: CASSLVPGSTQPQHF. The CDR3 DNA is TGCGCCAGCAGCTTGGTTCCGGGGTCCACTCAGCCCCAGCATTTT.

This clone has a single count. This chain joins TRBV5-5 and TRBJ1-4; a weak D match, TRBD1 (5 bases). Trimming removed 2 bases from V and 0 bases from J, with 8 bases in between. Germline V lookup: CDR1 SGHKS, CDR2 YYEKEE (reference sequence). The CDR3 extends over 15 amino acids. For the CDR3, the DNA is TGTGCCAGCAGCTTTGGGACTGCAACTAATGAAAAACTGTTTTTT. Residues: CASSFGTATNEKLFF. Complete variable domain (other parts from reference TRBV5-5 and TRBJ1-4): DAGVTQSPTHLIKTRGQQVTLRCSPISGHKSVSWYQQVLGQGPQFIFQYYEKEERGRGNFPDRFSARQFPNYSSELNVNALLLGDSALYLCASSFGTATNEKLFFGSGTQLSVL.

The chain uses TRBV5-1 and TRBJ2-7; 8 positions match TRBD2. After removal of 4 bases from V and 2 bases from J, the junction contained 11 bases not matched to a gene. Germline lookup yields CDR1 SGHRS and CDR2 YFSETQ. CDR3 length: 16 amino acids. DNA for the CDR3: TGCGCCAGCAGCGACCTTAGCGGGGAACTTCCCTACGAGCAGTACTTC. As protein: CASSDLSGELPYEQYF.

This clone was counted between two and nine times. The chain carries TRBV7-9 and TRBJ1-4, with 7 bases identical to TRBD1. The germline V gene encodes CDR1 SEHNR and CDR2 FQNEAQ (reference sequence). V dropped 3 bases and J dropped 6; count of bases not matched to a gene: 4. The CDR3 sequence is 14 residues long. The CDR3 DNA follows: TGTGCCAGCAGCTTGGGACAGTTAGATGAAAAACTGTTTTTT. This codes for CASSLGQLDEKLFF. Full variable domain (outside the CDR3, taken from reference TRBV7-9 and TRBJ1-4): DTGVSQNPRHKITKRGQNVTFRCDPISEHNRLYWYRQTLGQGPEFLTYFQNEAQLEKSRLLSDRFSAERPKGSFSTLEIQRTEQGDSAMYLCASSLGQLDEKLFFGSGTQLSVL.

The CDR3 DNA follows: TGTGCCTGGAGTTGGGGGGGGATTCAACCCCTCCACTTT. As protein: CAWSWGGIQPLHF. The chain links TRBV30 to TRBJ1-6; the D gene is possibly TRBD1 (5 bases). This CDR3 has 13 residues. V gave up 2 bases and J gave up 12 bases, with 14 bases separating them. The germline V gene encodes CDR1 GTSNPN and CDR2 SVGIG (reference sequence).

This chain links TRBV5-1 with TRBJ2-5, with a tentative D call TRBD2 (7 bases). The germline V gene encodes CDR1 SGHRS and CDR2 YFSETQ. CDR3 length equals 15 residues. V gave up 0 bases and J gave up 5 bases, with 14 bases separating them. The CDR3 coding sequence is TGCGCCAGCAGCTTGGAGCCGGGGGGCGGGGAGACCCAGTACTTC. This sequence encodes CASSLEPGGGETQYF.

V is TRBV5-1 and J is TRBJ1-1; a weak D match, TRBD1 (5 bases). Looked up from germline, CDR1 is SGHRS and CDR2 is YFSETQ. The CDR3 consists of 11 residues. V was clipped by 3 bases and J by 10 bases, with 10 bases between them. The chain's CDR3 is CASSSMGGAFF. The CDR3 nucleotides are TGCGCCAGCAGCTCCATGGGGGGAGCTTTCTTT.

With respect to this clone: Relative to the germline gene, one junction end is altered; a read error may explain this. The rearrangement joins TRBV7-9 to TRBJ2-6, with D perhaps TRBD2 (5 bases). This CDR3 region has 15 residues. Germline V gene data show CDR1 as SEHNR and CDR2 as FQNEAQ (reference sequence). Here the CDR3 reads CSSSLWGAGANVLTF. As DNA, the CDR3 is TGTTCCAGCAGCTTATGGGGAGCTGGGGCCAACGTCCTGACTTTC.

The CDR3 loop is CASSVSAERNTEAFF. As DNA, the CDR3 is TGTGCCAGCAGCGTATCCGCTGAGAGGAACACTGAAGCTTTCTTT. The rearrangement joins TRBV9 to TRBJ1-1; D call uncertain. Trimming removed 1 base at V and 1 base at J, with 11 bases between. CDR3 length: 15 residues. Germline CDR1 SGDLS, CDR2 YYNGEE.

The rearrangement joins TRBV28 to TRBJ2-3; D perhaps matches TRBD2 (6 bases). CDR1 and CDR2 from the germline V gene are MDHEN and SYDVKM. This CDR3 region has 16 residues. V lost 7 bases and J 6 bases, leaving 23 bases between the germline ends. As DNA, the CDR3 is TGTGCCAGCAAGAACCAGCGGGCTCGGCCGGTGGATACGCAGTATTTT. It encodes CASKNQRARPVDTQYF. Full variable domain (outside the CDR3, taken from reference TRBV28 and TRBJ2-3): DVKVTQSSRYLVKRTGEKVFLECVQDMDHENMFWYRQDPGLGLRLIYFSYDVKMKEKGDIPEGYSVSREKKERFSLILESASTNQTSMYLCASKNQRARPVDTQYFGPGTRLTVL.

The chain has TRBV5-6 and TRBJ1-2; the D gene is possibly TRBD1 (5 bases). The V and J ends lost 3 bases and 2 bases respectively, with 17 bases between them. Looked up from germline, CDR1 is SGHDT and CDR2 is YYEEEE. The CDR3 has 16 residues. The CDR3 DNA sequence: TGTGCCAGCAGCTCCTGGGGCAGGGTACTAAACTATGGCTACACCTTC. This gives the protein CASSSWGRVLNYGYTF.

V and J are TRBV7-2 and TRBJ1-6; D call uncertain. Germline assignment: CDR1 SGHTA and CDR2 FQGNSA. The CDR3 sequence is 15 residues long. With 1 base removed from V and 4 bases from J, the gap between germline ends came to 8 bases. The CDR3 sequence: CASSLVPTYNSPLHF. CDR3 sequence (DNA): TGTGCCAGCAGCTTAGTGCCAACTTATAATTCACCCCTCCACTTT.

This chain connects TRBV28 to TRBJ1-1, with 9 nucleotides matching TRBD1. Trimming at V came to 5 bases and at J to 6 bases, leaving 7 bases not matched to a gene. From germline, CDR1 is MDHEN and CDR2 SYDVKM. CDR3 length: 14 residues. CDR3 amino acids: CASSDGQGLAEAFF. CDR3 sequence (DNA): TGTGCCAGCAGTGACGGACAGGGGCTAGCTGAAGCTTTCTTT.

CDR3 residues: CASSQTGTGGDSNEKLFF. The CDR3 bases are TGTGCCAGCAGCCAAACCGGGACAGGGGGCGACAGTAATGAAAAACTGTTTTTT. This rearrangement joins TRBV5-8 to TRBJ1-4; the match to TRBD1 covers 12 bases. With V trimmed by 4 bases and J by 4 bases, 11 bases remained unmatched. The CDR3 is 18 amino acids. Germline V lookup: CDR1 SGHTS, CDR2 YDEGEE.

The rearrangement uses TRBV7-8 and TRBJ2-1, with a weak D call TRBD1 (5 bases). This CDR3 spans 14 amino acids. Per the germline V gene, CDR1 is SGHVS and CDR2 is FQNEAQ. Trimming stripped 1 base from V and 4 bases from J, with 8 bases between. The chain's CDR3 is CASSLDRKYNEQFF. The CDR3, as DNA: TGTGCCAGCAGCTTAGACAGGAAATACAATGAGCAGTTCTTC. Full variable domain (remainder filled in from reference TRBV7-8 and TRBJ2-1): GAGVSQSPRYKVAKRGQDVALRCDPISGHVSLFWYQQALGQGPEFLTYFQNEAQLDKSGLPSDRFFAERPEGSVSTLKIQRTQQEDSAVYLCASSLDRKYNEQFFGPGTRLTVL.

CDR3: CASSLGEGTGLGGYTF. CDR3 in DNA: TGTGCCAGCAGCTTAGGTGAAGGGACAGGGCTTGGCGGCTACACCTTC. The V and J genes are TRBV7-9 and TRBJ1-2; TRBD1 agrees at 9 bases. V was pared by 1 base and J by 8 bases, with 11 bases of the junction left unmatched. The CDR3 totals 16 residues. Germline CDR1 SEHNR, CDR2 FQNEAQ (reference sequence).

CDR3 in amino acids: CASSTYRGAYNSPLHF. DNA of the CDR3: TGTGCCAGTAGTACCTACAGGGGTGCCTATAATTCACCCCTCCACTTT. This chain uses TRBV19 with TRBJ1-6; 7 nucleotides match TRBD1. The CDR3 runs to 16 residues. Germline assignment: CDR1 LNHDA and CDR2 SQIVND (reference sequence). Trimming took 4 bases from V and 2 from J; bases not matched to a gene: 5. Together with reference TRBV19 and TRBJ1-6, the CDR3 gives the full variable domain: DGGITQSPKYLFRKEGQNVTLSCEQNLNHDAMYWYRQDPGQGLRLIYYSQIVNDFQKGDIAEGYSVSREKKESFPLTVTSAQKNPTAFYLCASSTYRGAYNSPLHFGNGTRLTVT.

This clone came up a few times. The chain joins TRBV5-6 to TRBJ1-1; D is possibly TRBD1 (6 bases). Germline CDR1 reads SGHDT; CDR2 reads YYEEEE. V gave up 4 bases and J gave up 0 bases, with 16 bases separating them. The CDR3 consists of 16 residues. This chain's CDR3 is CASSVQSGQMNTEAFF. The CDR3 nucleotides are TGTGCCAGCAGCGTCCAGTCGGGACAAATGAACACTGAAGCTTTCTTT. Full variable domain (rest looked up from reference TRBV5-6 and TRBJ1-1): DAGVTQSPTHLIKTRGQQVTLRCSPKSGHDTVSWYQQALGQGPQFIFQYYEEEERQRGNFPDRFSGHQFPNYSSELNVNALLLGDSALYLCASSVQSGQMNTEAFFGQGTRLTVV.

Written as DNA, the CDR3 is TGTGCCAGCAGTTCATCCCCCCCCTACGAGCAGTACTTC. Amino acid sequence: CASSSSPPYEQYF. The chain is built from TRBV28 and TRBJ2-7; D gene ambiguous. This CDR3 has 13 residues. The V end was cut by 4 bases, the J end by 2 bases, with 9 bases between. CDR1 is MDHEN and CDR2 is SYDVKM in the germline V gene.

The chain is built from TRBV19 and TRBJ2-7, with D perhaps TRBD2 (6 bases). The CDR3 loop spans 14 amino acids. Germline lookup yields CDR1 LNHDA and CDR2 SQIVND (reference sequence). V lost 6 bases to trimming and J lost 2 bases, with 14 bases between them. The CDR3 sequence is CASSLGGGTYEQYF. The CDR3 DNA is TGTGCCAGTAGCCTCGGGGGTGGCACCTACGAGCAGTACTTC.

The CDR3 nucleotides read TGTGCCAGCAGCCATGGTTGGACTAGCGCCGATGAGCAGTTCTTC. This gives the protein CASSHGWTSADEQFF. The chain joins TRBV7-3 to TRBJ2-1; 9 nucleotides align to TRBD2. Germline-derived CDR1 and CDR2 are SGHTA and FQGTGA. After removal of 5 bases from V and 8 bases from J, the junction contained 10 bases not matched to a gene. This CDR3 comprises 15 residues. Drawing the rest from reference TRBV7-3 and TRBJ2-1, the complete variable domain is GAGVSQTPSNKVTEKGKYVELRCDPISGHTALYWYRQSLGQGPEFLIYFQGTGAADDSGLPNDRFFAVRPEGSVSTLKIQRTERGDSAVYLCASSHGWTSADEQFFGPGTRLTVL.

This clone appeared once. A junction boundary mismatches the germline segment, possibly from a read error. This rearrangement joins TRBV29-1 to TRBJ2-1; 8 bases agree with TRBD2. Germline V gene data show CDR1 as SQVTM and CDR2 as ANQGSEA. The CDR3 is 15 amino acids. The CDR3 is CSAESGGGGLNEQFF. CDR3 nucleotide sequence: TGCAGCGCTGAATCCGGGGGGGGAGGTCTGAATGAGCAGTTCTTC.

The chain couples TRBV30 to TRBJ2-5; 10 bases fit TRBD2. This CDR3 has 16 residues. Germline values: CDR1 GTSNPN, CDR2 SVGIG (reference sequence). The J segment lost 1 base and the V segment lost 4 bases, leaving 9 bases of the junction unmatched. The chain's CDR3 is CAWNPGSGGLQETQYF. CDR3 bases: TGTGCCTGGAATCCGGGTAGCGGGGGGCTCCAAGAGACCCAGTACTTC.

The chain combines TRBV7-3 with TRBJ2-2, with 8 bases that match TRBD2. Germline CDR1 SGHTA, CDR2 FQGTGA. This CDR3 region has 14 residues. Losses at the gene ends were 5 bases for V and 2 bases for J; bases not matched to a gene: 1. The CDR3 is CASSRTSNTGELFF. CDR3 in DNA: TGTGCCAGCAGCCGGACTAGCAACACCGGGGAGCTGTTTTTT. Full variable domain (outside the CDR3, taken from reference TRBV7-3 and TRBJ2-2): GAGVSQTPSNKVTEKGKYVELRCDPISGHTALYWYRQSLGQGPEFLIYFQGTGAADDSGLPNDRFFAVRPEGSVSTLKIQRTERGDSAVYLCASSRTSNTGELFFGEGSRLTVL.

The chain links TRBV5-6 to TRBJ2-5, with D possibly matching TRBD2 (5 bases). Deletions cut 1 base from V and 5 bases from J, with 15 bases between. Germline CDR1 and CDR2: SGHDT and YYEEEE. The CDR3 consists of 15 residues. In DNA, the CDR3 is TGTGCCAGCAGCTTGACTAGTGGGCCTCAGGAGACCCAGTACTTC. Protein: CASSLTSGPQETQYF.